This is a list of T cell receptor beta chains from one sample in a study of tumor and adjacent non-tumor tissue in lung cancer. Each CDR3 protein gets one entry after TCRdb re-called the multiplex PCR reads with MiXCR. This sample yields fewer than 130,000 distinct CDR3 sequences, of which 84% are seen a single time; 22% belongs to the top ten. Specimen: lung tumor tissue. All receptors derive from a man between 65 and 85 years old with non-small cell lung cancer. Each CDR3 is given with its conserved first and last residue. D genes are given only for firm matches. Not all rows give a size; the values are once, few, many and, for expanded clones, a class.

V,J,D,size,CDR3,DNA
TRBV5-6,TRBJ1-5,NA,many,CASSLGATVGQPQHF,TGTGCCAGCAGCTTGGGCGCGACAGTAGGACAGCCCCAGCATTTT
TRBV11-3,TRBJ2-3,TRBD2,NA,CASSQRLAGSGTDTQYF,TGTGCCAGCAGCCAAAGACTAGCGGGGTCGGGAACAGATACGCAGTATTTT
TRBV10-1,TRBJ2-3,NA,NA,CASSRDGRTDTQYF,TGCGCCAGTAGCCGGGACGGTCGCACAGATACGCAGTATTTT
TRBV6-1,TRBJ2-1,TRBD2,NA,CASSEALSGRAYNEQFF,TGTGCCAGCAGTGAAGCCCTGAGCGGGAGAGCCTACAATGAGCAGTTCTTC
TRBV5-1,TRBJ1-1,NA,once,CASNFTTGTNTEAFF,TGCGCCAGCAACTTTACCACAGGGACGAACACTGAAGCTTTCTTT
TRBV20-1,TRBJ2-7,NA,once,CTTSTVSEQYF,TGCACTACTAGTACAGTCTCCGAGCAGTACTTC
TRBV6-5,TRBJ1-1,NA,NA,CVSCYDQMNTEAFF,TGTGTCAGCTGTTACGACCAGATGAACACTGAAGCTTTCTTT
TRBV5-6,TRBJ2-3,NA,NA,CASSMGPRNTDTHYF,TGTGCCAGCAGCATGGGCCCGCGAAATACAGATACGCACTATTTT
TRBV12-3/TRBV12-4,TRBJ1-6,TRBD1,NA,CASTSGTGGHNSSLYF,TGTGCCAGCACCTCCGGGACAGGGGGCCATAATTCATCCCTCTACTTT
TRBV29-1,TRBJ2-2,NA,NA,CSADVAWGTRELSF,NA
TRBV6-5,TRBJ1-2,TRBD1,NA,CASTLDRECGYTF,TGTGCCAGCACTTTAGACAGGGAGTGTGGCTACACGTTC
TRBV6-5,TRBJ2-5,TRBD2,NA,CANCPRGVLAGGEETQYF,TGTGCCAACTGTCCGAGGGGGGTGCTAGCGGGAGGAGAAGAGACCCAGTACTTC
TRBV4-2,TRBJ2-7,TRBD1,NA,CPINQGQGLYEQYF,TGTCCCATCAACCAAGGACAGGGTCTCTACGAGCAGTACTTC
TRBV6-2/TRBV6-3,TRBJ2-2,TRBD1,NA,CASSPVTGDTGELFF,TGTGCCAGCAGTCCCGTGACAGGGGACACCGGGGAGCTATTTTTT
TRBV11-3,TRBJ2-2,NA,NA,CVSSIPTRGELIF,TGTGTCAGCAGCATACCGACTAGAGGGGAGCTGATTTTT
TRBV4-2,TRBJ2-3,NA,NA,CASSPVWGAADTQYF,TGTGCCAGCAGCCCCGTCTGGGGGGCCGCAGATACGCAGTATTTT
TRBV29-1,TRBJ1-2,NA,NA,CGAEAAYGYTF,TGCGGCGCTGAGGCAGCTTATGGCTACACCTTC
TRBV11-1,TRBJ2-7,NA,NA,CASSLRVLGREEHEQYF,TGCGCCAGCAGCTTAAGAGTCTTGGGCAGGGAAGAACACGAGCAGTACTTC
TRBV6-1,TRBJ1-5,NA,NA,CTSSEIRDNLGNQPQHF,TGTACCAGCAGCGAAATTCGGGACAATCTTGGCAATCAGCCCCAGCATTTT
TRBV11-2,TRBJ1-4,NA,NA,CASNPRRGTNEKPFF,TGTGCCAGCAACCCTAGAAGGGGCACTAATGAAAAACCGTTTTTT
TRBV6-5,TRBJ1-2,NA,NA,CASNQGTRETANYGYTF,TGTGCCAGCAACCAAGGGACAAGGGAAACCGCTAACTATGGCTACACCTTC
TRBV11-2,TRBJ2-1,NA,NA,CASSTHVRDWAFYNEQFF,TGTGCTAGCAGCACACATGTGCGGGACTGGGCCTTCTACAATGAGCAGTTCTTC
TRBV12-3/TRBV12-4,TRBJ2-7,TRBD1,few,CAGSLDRGSYVQYF,TGTGCCGGCAGTTTAGACAGGGGATCCTACGTGCAATACTTC
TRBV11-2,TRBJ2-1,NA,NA,CPSSLHVRDWASYNEGSF,TGTCCCAGCAGCTTACATGTGCGGGACTGGGCCTCCTACAATGAGGGGTCCTTC
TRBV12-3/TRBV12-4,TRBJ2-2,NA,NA,CASSPNMGTPGSCFF,NA
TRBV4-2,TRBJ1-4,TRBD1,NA,CASSQNLLRGHRRKLFF,TGTGCCAGCAGCCAAAATCTTTTAAGGGGGCATCGGAGGAAACTGTTTTTT
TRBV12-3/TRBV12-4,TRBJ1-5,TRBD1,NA,CASTGGGSNQPQHF,TGTGCCAGCACAGGGGGGGGAAGCAATCAGCCCCAGCATTTT
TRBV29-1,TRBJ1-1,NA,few,CSVISATRGTEAFF,TGTAGCGTGATTTCTGCGACCAGGGGCACTGAAGCTTTCTTT
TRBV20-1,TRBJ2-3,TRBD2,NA,CSAAYHRGGLGTDTQYF,TGCAGTGCCGCCTACCACCGGGGGGGGCTAGGCACAGATACGCAGTATTTT
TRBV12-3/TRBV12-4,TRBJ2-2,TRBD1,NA,CASSPWTGGTGELFF,TGTGCCAGCAGTCCCTGGACAGGGGGCACCGGGGAACTGTTTTTT
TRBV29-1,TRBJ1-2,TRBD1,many,CSVEYTGGGGYTF,TGCAGCGTGGAATATACAGGGGGCGGCGGCTACACCTTC
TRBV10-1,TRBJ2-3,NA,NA,CASRRDGGSDMQYF,TGTGCCAGCAGGAGGGACGGGGGTTCGGATATGCAGTATTTT
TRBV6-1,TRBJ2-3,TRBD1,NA,CASGQGTVMQYF,TGTGCCAGCGGACAGGGGACAGTTATGCAGTATTTT
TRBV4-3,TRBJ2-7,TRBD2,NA,CASSPARNSKGLAGGSYEQYF,TGCGCCAGCAGCCCAGCCCGTAACTCAAAAGGACTAGCGGGAGGCTCGTACGAACAGTACTTC
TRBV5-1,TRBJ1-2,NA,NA,CASSPIPENYGHTF,TGCGCCAGCAGCCCTATTCCCGAAAACTATGGCCACACCTTC
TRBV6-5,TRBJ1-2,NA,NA,CASSHPRGRDYDYTF,TGTGCCAGCAGCCACCCTAGGGGGAGGGACTATGACTACACCTTC
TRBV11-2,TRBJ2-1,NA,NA,CASCLGCRDGYNEQFF,TGTGCCAGCTGCTTAGGGTGTAGGGACGGGTACAATGAGCAGTTCTTC
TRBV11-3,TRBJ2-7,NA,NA,CARSSTGKTGSGEQYF,TGTGCCAGAAGCTCCACCGGTAAGACAGGAAGTGGCGAACAGTACTTC
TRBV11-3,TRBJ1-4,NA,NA,CASSRRVSGEELFF,TGTGCCAGCAGTAGGAGAGTCTCTGGGGAAGAACTGTTTTTT
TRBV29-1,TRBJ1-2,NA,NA,CRVVPYQSSGVYGYTF,TGCAGGGTTGTCCCCTATCAATCCTCGGGAGTATATGGCTACACCTTC
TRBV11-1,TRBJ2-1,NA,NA,CASSLVGAFLHEQFF,TGTGCCAGCAGCTTAGTCGGGGCGTTTCTCCATGAGCAGTTCTTC
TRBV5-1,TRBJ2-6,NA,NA,CTSSSRTGPSGANFLTF,TGCACCAGCAGCTCTCGAACAGGGCCCTCTGGGGCCAACTTCCTGACTTTC
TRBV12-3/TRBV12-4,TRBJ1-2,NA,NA,CASSFPRDYDYTF,TGTGCCAGCAGTTTTCCCAGGGACTATGACTACACCTTC
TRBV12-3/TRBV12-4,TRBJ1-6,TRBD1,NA,CASTHGTGGYNSPLHF,TGTGCCAGCACTCACGGGACAGGAGGCTATAATTCACCCCTCCACTTT
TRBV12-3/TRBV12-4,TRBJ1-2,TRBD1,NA,CASSLLTGFAYSYTF,TGTGCCAGCAGTTTATTGACAGGGTTTGCCTATAGCTACACTTTC
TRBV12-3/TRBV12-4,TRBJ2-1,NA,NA,CASRRRGNEQFF,TGTGCCAGCAGGCGTAGGGGGAACGAGCAGTTCTTC
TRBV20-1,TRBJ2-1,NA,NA,CRAGGQTYNVQLF,TGCAGAGCAGGCGGACAAACGTACAATGTGCAGCTCTTC
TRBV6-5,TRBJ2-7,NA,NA,CANRPGPSTYEQYF,TGTGCCAACAGACCCGGACCGAGTACCTACGAGCAGTATTTC